This T cell receptor beta chain was identified in a study of Graves' ophthalmopathy and Graves' hyperthyroidism. Study in general: The blood sample was drawn at first diagnosis and before any treatment. Whole-study findings and limits: A classifier, a 13-signature model, separated ophthalmopathy from stable hyperthyroidism with more than 85% sensitivity and approximately 80% specificity. At around 70% sensitivity and over 72% specificity, the model predicted progression of the ophthalmopathy.

This clonotype has more than one count but fewer than ten. Antigen unknown. Transcripts of RNA were the source for amplifying TCR beta CDR3 regions. The first round was an RT-PCR with HTBI primers, and the second round was a multiplex PCR. TCRdb analysed the multiplex PCR reads with MiXCR anew, one entry per CDR3 protein. The sample lists about 740,000 distinct CDR3 sequences, roughly 40% occurring once. Moderate-to-severe activity, CAS ≥3, NOSPECS ≥4 and duration under 3 months were recorded for donors with ophthalmopathy. The sequencing input was peripheral blood. The TCR originated in an adult man with Graves' ophthalmopathy.

As DNA, the CDR3 is TGTGCCAGCAGTAGCCGGGACATAAACACTGAAGCTTTCTTT. Translation: CASSSRDINTEAFF. The chain carries TRBV2 and TRBJ1-1; D is possibly TRBD1 (6 bases). This CDR3 contains 14 residues. Germline V CDR1 and CDR2: SNHLY, FYNNEI. V was shortened by 5 bases and J by 2 bases, with 12 bases between the two germline ends.